A single sample gave rise to the 25 T cell receptor beta chains below, sequenced in a study of T-cell memory formation after mild COVID-19. One entry per CDR3 protein results from TCRdb running MiXCR on the 5' RACE reads. The sample gives about 290,000 distinct CDR3 sequences, about 15% of which show up once; roughly 20% is in the top ten. The sample consisted of PBMCs or a T cell subset sorted from them (not recorded which). The source is a young man who had mild COVID-19 (a few samples of this study predate the infection). Cell type and time point are not known.

The chain couples TRBV7-9 to TRBJ1-2; tentative D call: TRBD1 (5 bases). The CDR3 runs to 12 residues. Deletions cut 5 bases from V and 7 bases from J, with 11 bases between. Germline CDR1 SEHNR, CDR2 FQNEAQ (reference sequence). CDR3 sequence reads: CASSGDSTGYTF. The CDR3 bases are TGTGCCAGCAGCGGTGACAGTACTGGCTACACCTTC.

The chain links TRBV2 to TRBJ2-3; 9 bases match TRBD2. CDR3 length: 14 residues. V gave up 5 bases and J gave up 6 bases; unmatched junction bases: 6. Germline CDR1 and CDR2: SNHLY and FYNNEI. The CDR3 loop is CASSRGTSSDTQYF. The CDR3 coding sequence is TGTGCCAGCAGTCGAGGGACTAGCTCGGATACGCAGTATTTT.

This clonotype has only a few counts. V usage is TRBV7-9 and J usage is TRBJ1-2; tentatively, D is TRBD1 (5 bases). Germline values: CDR1 SEHNR, CDR2 FQNEAQ (reference sequence). CDR3 length equals 14 residues. V was pared by 3 bases and J by 2 bases, with 10 bases between. For the CDR3, the DNA is TGTGCCAGCAGCTTGCCGACAGTAAACTATGGCTACACCTTC. Its translation: CASSLPTVNYGYTF.

The genes are TRBV9 and TRBJ2-1, with D uncertain. This CDR3 has 11 amino acids. The V gene's germline CDR1 is SGDLS and CDR2 YYNGEE. The germline V and J ends were trimmed by 0 bases and 8 bases, with 3 bases remaining between them. CDR3 protein: CASSVDYEQFF. In DNA, the CDR3 is TGTGCCAGCAGCGTAGACTATGAGCAGTTCTTC. The full variable domain, completed using reference TRBV9 and TRBJ2-1, is DSGVTQTPKHLITATGQRVTLRCSPRSGDLSVYWYQQSLDQGLQFLIQYYNGEERAKGNILERFSAQQFPDLHSELNLSSLELGDSALYFCASSVDYEQFFGPGTRLTVL.

This clonotype was seen ten or more times. The J gene is TRBJ1-1, the V gene TRBV5-1, with TRBD1 matching 8 bases. Per germline, CDR1 SGHRS and CDR2 YFSETQ. V was clipped by 5 bases and J by 4 bases; unmatched bases: 4. The CDR3 extends over 13 amino acids. The CDR3 bases are TGCGCCAGCAGACAAGGACAGGGCACTGAAGCTTTCTTT. It yields the protein CASRQGQGTEAFF.

This chain joins TRBV5-1 and TRBJ2-7; a possible D gene is TRBD1 (6 bases). V was cut by 4 bases and J by 2 bases, with 19 bases left in between. The CDR3 contains 16 residues. Germline V gene data show CDR1 as SGHRS and CDR2 as YFSETQ. CDR3: CASSMGNRDPAYEQYF. CDR3 bases: TGCGCCAGCAGCATGGGCAACAGGGACCCCGCCTACGAGCAGTACTTC. Filled out from reference TRBV5-1 and TRBJ2-7, the complete variable domain reads KAGVTQTPRYLIKTRGQQVTLSCSPISGHRSVSWYQQTPGQGLQFLFEYFSETQRNKGNFPGRFSGRQFSNSRSEMNVSTLELGDSALYLCASSMGNRDPAYEQYFGPGTRLTVT.

The chain combines TRBV7-2 with TRBJ1-6, with 11 bases matching TRBD1. V trimming: 5 bases; J trimming: 11 bases; junction bases outside the gene matches: 8. There are 15 residues in the CDR3. Germline V gives CDR1 SGHTA, CDR2 FQGNSA. CDR3 amino acids: CASSVEDRGRAPLHF. Written as DNA, the CDR3 is TGTGCCAGCAGCGTAGAGGACAGGGGGCGGGCACCCCTCCACTTT.

This clonotype was observed at least ten times. The V and J genes are TRBV5-1 and TRBJ1-1; TRBD1 might be the D (5 bases). The germline gives CDR1 SGHRS, CDR2 YFSETQ. V lost 3 bases and J lost 1, with 13 bases in between. This CDR3 is built from 15 residues. CDR3 protein: CASSSTGTPNTEAFF. The CDR3, as DNA: TGCGCCAGCAGCTCCACCGGGACCCCGAACACTGAAGCTTTCTTT.

V is TRBV5-6 and J is TRBJ1-5; D gene ambiguous. Germline-derived CDR1 and CDR2 are SGHDT and YYEEEE. The CDR3 has 16 amino acids. The V end lost 0 bases, the J end lost 4 bases, and 14 bases lay between the germline ends. The chain's CDR3 is CASSLGGRNVNQPQHF. The CDR3 coding sequence is TGTGCCAGCAGCTTGGGGGGAAGGAATGTTAATCAGCCCCAGCATTTT.

This clonotype came up a few times. The V gene is TRBV7-2, the J gene TRBJ1-3; D is unresolved. The CDR3 runs to 17 residues. Germline lookup yields CDR1 SGHTA and CDR2 FQGNSA. Trimming shortened V by 1 base and J by 0 bases, and 13 bases separated the two germline ends. CDR3 region: CASSLGGSTVSGNTIYF. CDR3 DNA sequence: TGTGCCAGCAGCTTAGGGGGATCGACGGTCTCTGGAAACACCATATATTTT.

This clonotype was seen a few times. This chain connects TRBV5-1 to TRBJ2-5; D unclear. Germline V lookup: CDR1 SGHRS, CDR2 YFSETQ. The CDR3 runs 14 residues. V dropped 5 bases and J dropped 1 base, with 12 bases sitting between them. The CDR3, as DNA: TGCGCCAGCAGGCTGGGCCCGGCCCAAGAGACCCAGTACTTC. It specifies CASRLGPAQETQYF.

This clonotype was seen more than once but under ten times. The rearrangement uses TRBV9 and TRBJ2-3; unclear D gene. V was clipped by 0 bases and J by 0 bases, with 5 bases between them. CDR3 length: 14 amino acids. Germline CDR1 is SGDLS and CDR2 is YYNGEE. The CDR3 loop is CASSVEYSTDTQYF. DNA of the CDR3: TGTGCCAGCAGCGTAGAGTACAGCACAGATACGCAGTATTTT.

V is TRBV28 and J is TRBJ2-7, with D possibly matching TRBD2 (5 bases). Germline CDR1 MDHEN, CDR2 SYDVKM. V lost 2 bases and J lost 2, with 13 bases in between. The length of the CDR3 is 15 residues. The CDR3 DNA sequence: TGTGCCAGCAGTTTAAGAGGGTCTCTTGCCTACGAGCAGTACGTC. Its protein product is CASSLRGSLAYEQYV.

This clonotype was recorded a few times. V is TRBV29-1 and J is TRBJ2-7; TRBD2 is a possible D gene (5 bases). The CDR3 consists of 14 residues. The V end lost 1 base, the J end lost 0 bases, and 10 bases lay between the germline ends. CDR1 is SQVTM and CDR2 is ANQGSEA in the germline V gene. Written as DNA, the CDR3 is TGCAGCGTTGAAGGGGGAGCGCTCTCCTACGAGCAGTACTTC. It encodes CSVEGGALSYEQYF.

This clonotype was seen a few times. This rearrangement joins TRBV20-1 to TRBJ1-2; unclear D gene. V gave up 0 bases and J gave up 4 bases, with 6 bases separating them. Germline V CDR1 and CDR2: DFQATT, SNEGSKA (reference sequence). CDR3 length equals 12 residues. The CDR3, as DNA: TGCAGTGCTAGAGACACCTTCTATGGCTACACCTTC. Its translation is CSARDTFYGYTF.

This clonotype was counted between two and nine times. The V gene is TRBV11-3, the J gene TRBJ2-7; TRBD1 matches 9 bases. Germline-derived CDR1 and CDR2 are SGHNT and YENEEA. The CDR3 extends over 14 amino acids. V shed 5 bases, J shed 2 bases, and the junction held 4 bases outside the gene matches. CDR3 sequence reads: CASSLRQGAYEQYV. The CDR3 coding sequence is TGTGCCAGCAGCCTTAGACAGGGGGCCTACGAGCAGTACGTC.

There are a few counts of this clonotype. The chain joins TRBV7-2 to TRBJ2-5; 10 bases are a match to TRBD1. Germline V gene data show CDR1 as SGHTA and CDR2 as FQGNSA. The CDR3 length is 14 residues. The junction had 3 bases not matched to a gene; V was cut back by 4 bases and J by 4 bases. CDR3 sequence: CASSYDRGRETQYF. Here the CDR3 DNA reads TGTGCCAGCAGCTATGACAGGGGGCGAGAGACCCAGTACTTC.

V usage is TRBV11-2 and J usage is TRBJ1-2; D unresolved. V gave up 7 bases and J gave up 0 bases, with 18 bases separating them. CDR3 length: 16 residues. Germline CDR1 SGHAT, CDR2 FQNNGV. CDR3 DNA sequence: TGTGCCAGCAAACCCAGCCGGATGAGGGCTAACTATGGCTACACCTTC. It is translated as CASKPSRMRANYGYTF. The complete variable domain, with remaining parts taken from reference TRBV11-2 and TRBJ1-2, reads EAGVAQSPRYKIIEKRQSVAFWCNPISGHATLYWYQQILGQGPKLLIQFQNNGVVDDSQLPKDRFSAERLKGVDSTLKIQPAKLEDSAVYLCASKPSRMRANYGYTFGSGTRLTVV.

This chain connects TRBV20-1 to TRBJ2-3, with D perhaps TRBD2 (5 bases). V was shortened by 2 bases and J by 3 bases, with 9 bases between the two germline ends. The CDR3 is 13 residues long. Germline CDR1 DFQATT, CDR2 SNEGSKA (reference sequence). This chain's CDR3 is CSARYRETDTQYF. Here the CDR3 DNA reads TGCAGTGCTAGATACCGGGAAACAGATACGCAGTATTTT.

The chain uses TRBV19 and TRBJ2-3, with no clear D. Per the germline V gene, CDR1 is LNHDA and CDR2 is SQIVND (reference sequence). Trimming left V 7 bases short and J 2 bases short, with 7 bases between. This CDR3 comprises 12 residues. The chain's CDR3 is CASTGFTDTQYF. CDR3 coding DNA: TGTGCCAGTACAGGCTTCACAGATACGCAGTATTTT.

The chain links TRBV20-1 to TRBJ2-2; D is possibly TRBD1 or TRBD2 (6 bases each). Trimming pared 3 bases from V and 4 bases from J, leaving 12 bases between. Germline V gene data show CDR1 as DFQATT and CDR2 as SNEGSKA (reference sequence). This CDR3 is 14 amino acids long. The CDR3 region is CSASRGPVTGELFF. CDR3 DNA sequence: TGCAGTGCTAGTCGGGGGCCGGTCACCGGGGAGCTGTTTTTT.

The chain joins TRBV21-1 to TRBJ1-1; the table's D call, TRBD1, has no DNA check behind it. TRBV21-1 is reported as a pseudogene. The CDR3 contains 14 residues. CDR3 coding DNA: TGTGCCAGCAGCTCCTGGACAGGGGGCACTGAAGCTTTCTTT. As protein: CASSSWTGGTEAFF.

The chain has TRBV5-1 and TRBJ2-1, with 7 bases matching TRBD2. Germline V gene data show CDR1 as SGHRS and CDR2 as YFSETQ. J gave up 0 bases and V 0 bases, and 3 bases lay outside the gene matches. The CDR3 has 16 residues. CDR3 amino acids: CASSLVSGPSYNEQFF. The CDR3 DNA sequence: TGCGCCAGCAGCTTGGTTAGCGGGCCCTCCTACAATGAGCAGTTCTTC.

This clonotype was seen ten or more times. The rearrangement joins TRBV7-3 to TRBJ2-1; D gene unclear. Germline V gene lookup returns CDR1 SGHTA and CDR2 FQGTGA. Trimming took off 5 bases at V and 8 bases at J, with 16 bases between the two ends. CDR3 size: 14 residues. The CDR3 nucleotides are TGTGCCAGCAGCCGATATCTAAAGCCCTATGAGCAGTTCTTC. Its translation: CASSRYLKPYEQFF.

In its sample, this clonotype was seen a few times. V and J are TRBV9 and TRBJ1-4; the D gene is possibly TRBD1 (5 bases). The germline V gene has CDR1 SGDLS and CDR2 YYNGEE. This CDR3 region has 13 residues. The V end was cut by 3 bases, the J end by 6 bases, with 9 bases between. CDR3 loop: CASSAGTHEKLFF. DNA for the CDR3: TGTGCCAGCAGCGCTGGGACGCATGAAAAACTGTTTTTT.